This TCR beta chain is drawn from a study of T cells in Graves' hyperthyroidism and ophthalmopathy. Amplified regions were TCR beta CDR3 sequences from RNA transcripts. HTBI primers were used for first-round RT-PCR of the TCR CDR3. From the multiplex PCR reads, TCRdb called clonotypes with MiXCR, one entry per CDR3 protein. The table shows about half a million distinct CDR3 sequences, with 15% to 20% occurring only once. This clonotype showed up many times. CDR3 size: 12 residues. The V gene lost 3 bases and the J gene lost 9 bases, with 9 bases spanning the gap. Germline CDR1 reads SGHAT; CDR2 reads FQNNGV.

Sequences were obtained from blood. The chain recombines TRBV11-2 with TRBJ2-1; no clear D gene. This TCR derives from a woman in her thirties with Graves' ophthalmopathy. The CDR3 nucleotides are TGTGCCAGCAGCTTTAGGGCTGGTGAGCAGTTCTTC. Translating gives CASSFRAGEQFF.